These T cell receptor beta chains were read from a single sample in a study of blood T cell repertoires in COVID-19. Assay: immunoSEQ multiplex PCR; the TCRdb copy retains only in-frame clones and omits some. This table has more than 20,000 clones, roughly nine tenths appearing once. Sequencing input: peripheral blood. Receptors were obtained from a human donor with active COVID-19. The donor label of this sample is uncertain. Each CDR3 is given with its conserved first and last residue. A D gene is named only where the DNA matches it firmly. Part of the rows lack a size; the others show once, few, many or a class for expanded clones.

DNA | CDR3 | D | J | V | size
TGTGCCAGCAGGGAAGGTGGCAGGGCGGACACTGAAGCTTTCTTT | CASREGGRADTEAFF | - | TRBJ1-1 | TRBV6-1 | -
TGTGCCAGCAGCGTAGAAGCAGGGGTAGAGACCCAGTACTTC | CASSVEAGVETQYF | - | TRBJ2-5 | TRBV9 | once
TGTGCCAGCAGTTACTCCGGGGATTCTGGGGCCAACGTCCTGACTTTC | CASSYSGDSGANVLTF | - | TRBJ2-6 | TRBV6-2/TRBV6-3 | -
TGTGCCAGCAGCTTAGATTGGGGTAGCGGAGATACGCAGTATTTT | CASSLDWGSGDTQYF | - | TRBJ2-3 | TRBV7-8 | -
TGTGCCAGCAGCCCCGCCGTAACGGACAGGGTCGAGCAGTACTTC | CASSPAVTDRVEQYF | TRBD1 | TRBJ2-7 | TRBV11-3 | -
TGTGCCAGCAGTTACTCTCTAGCGGGCGGGCGAGAGACCCAGTACTTC | CASSYSLAGGRETQYF | TRBD2 | TRBJ2-5 | TRBV6-5 | once
TGTGCCAGCAGCAGCGGGAGAAGGGGCTCCTACAATGAGCAGTTCTTC | CASSSGRRGSYNEQFF | TRBD2 | TRBJ2-1 | TRBV28 | -
TGTGCCAGCACTTATCGAGGGAGAGGCTGTGGCTACACCTTC | CASTYRGRGCGYTF | - | TRBJ1-2 | TRBV11-2 | -
TGTGCCAGCAGTCCGCCACAGGCGTCCGAGCAGTACTTC | CASSPPQASEQYF | - | TRBJ2-7 | TRBV28 | -
TGTGCCAGCAAGGAATCTAGCGGGGGCCAAGAGACCCAGTACTTC | CASKESSGGQETQYF | TRBD2 | TRBJ2-5 | TRBV2 | once
TGTGCCAGCTCCCTCGGACAGCCGAACACTGAAGCTTTCTTT | CASSLGQPNTEAFF | - | TRBJ1-1 | TRBV18 | -
TGCGCCAGCAGACGTACGGGAACTAGGTCCTACAATGAGCAGTTCTTC | CASRRTGTRSYNEQFF | - | TRBJ2-1 | TRBV23-1 | -
TGCAGCGTAAAGCGGGAGGCCAACGCGGGAGCTGTTTTT | CSVKREANAGAVF | TRBD2 | TRBJ2-2 | TRBV29-1 | -
TGTGCCAGCAGCCTAGCGGGGGGGCCCGGGGAGCTGTTTTTT | CASSLAGGPGELFF | TRBD2 | TRBJ2-2 | TRBV6-5 | -
TGCGCCAGCAGTGAGACTAGCGGATACACAGATACGCAGTATTTT | CASSETSGYTDTQYF | TRBD2 | TRBJ2-3 | TRBV10-1 | -
TGCGCCAGCAGCCAGGATCTGCCCGGGGAGCTGTTTTTT | CASSQDLPGELFF | - | TRBJ2-2 | TRBV5-1 | few
TGCGCCAGCAGCCATGGGGCGGACCGGTGGTATGGCTACACCTTC | CASSHGADRWYGYTF | - | TRBJ1-2 | TRBV4-3 | -
TGCGCCAGCAGTGGGGGCCCCACGACTTCTTACGAGCAGTACTTC | CASSGGPTTSYEQYF | - | TRBJ2-7 | TRBV10-1 | -
TGCGCCAGCAGGGACTGGAGTAGCGGGGGGATCTCTCAGACCCAGTACTTC | CASRDWSSGGISQTQYF | TRBD2 | TRBJ2-5 | TRBV10-2 | -
TGCAGCGTTGGGACAGTGGTGAACACTGAAGCTTTCTTT | CSVGTVVNTEAFF | - | TRBJ1-1 | TRBV29-1 | once
TGTGCCAGCAGCTTAGTCGGGAGCGGGGGGAATGAGCAGTTCTTC | CASSLVGSGGNEQFF | TRBD2 | TRBJ2-1 | TRBV11-3 | once
TGTGCCAGCAGCGCAAACAGGGGATCTGAAGCTTTCTTT | CASSANRGSEAFF | TRBD1 | TRBJ1-1 | TRBV12-3/TRBV12-4 | -
TGCGCCAGCAGCCCGGGAGGGACAGGGAGTAACAGAGCGCAGTACTTC | CASSPGGTGSNRAQYF | - | TRBJ2-7 | TRBV5-1 | -
TGTGCCAGCAGCCCTTTGGGGACAGGGGGGGAAGAGCAGTACTTC | CASSPLGTGGEEQYF | TRBD1 | TRBJ2-7 | TRBV28 | few
TGTGCCAGCAGCTCGGGGGTTGTACATTCACCCCTCCACTTT | CASSSGVVHSPLHF | - | TRBJ1-6 | TRBV11-2 | -
TGTGCCAGCAGTCCCGGGGGTACGAGTTCGGACGAGCAGTACTTC | CASSPGGTSSDEQYF | - | TRBJ2-7 | TRBV3-1/TRBV3-2 | -
TGTGCCAGCAGTCGAACTATGGTTAACACCGGGGAGCTGTTTTTT | CASSRTMVNTGELFF | - | TRBJ2-2 | TRBV6-5 | few
TGCGCCAGCAGGACTAGCGGGTCCCGGTTTGGCCAAGAGACCCAGTACTTC | CASRTSGSRFGQETQYF | TRBD2 | TRBJ2-5 | TRBV5-1 | -
TGTGCCAGCAGCTTGGGACTTCTTAGCTCCTACGAGCAGTACTTC | CASSLGLLSSYEQYF | - | TRBJ2-7 | TRBV5-8 | -
TGTGCCAGCAGCGAACAGGGGGCCGGCTCTCGAGAGCAGTACTTC | CASSEQGAGSREQYF | TRBD1 | TRBJ2-7 | TRBV5-6 | -
TGTGCCAGCAGCGTAGATGCGAGTAGCAATCAGCCCCAGCATTTT | CASSVDASSNQPQHF | - | TRBJ1-5 | TRBV9 | -
TGTGCCAGTAGTAGACAGGGGGGGAACACCGGGGAGCTGTTTTTT | CASSRQGGNTGELFF | TRBD1 | TRBJ2-2 | TRBV19 | -
TGTGCCAGCAGTTACTCGGACGGGATCGGGACCCAGTACTTC | CASSYSDGIGTQYF | - | TRBJ2-5 | TRBV6-5 | -
TGTGCCAGCAGTACGGGACTAGCGGGAGGTGGGCAGTTCTTC | CASSTGLAGGGQFF | TRBD2 | TRBJ2-1 | TRBV27 | -
TGTGCCAGCAGCTTAAAACCCTCGTCGGGGGACAGGCGGGAAGAGACCCAGTACTTC | CASSLKPSSGDRREETQYF | TRBD1 | TRBJ2-5 | TRBV7-3 | -
TGTGCCAGCAGCCTCACAGGGGATGACTATGGCTACACCTTC | CASSLTGDDYGYTF | TRBD1 | TRBJ1-2 | TRBV4-2 | -
TGCGCCAGCAGCCAAGATCCTAGCTACAATGAGCAGTTCTTC | CASSQDPSYNEQFF | - | TRBJ2-1 | TRBV4-3 | -
TGTGCCAGCAGTTACTCTTGGGGGGGTGCGGGTGAGCAGTTCTTC | CASSYSWGGAGEQFF | TRBD2 | TRBJ2-1 | TRBV6-5 | -
TGTGCCAGCAGTCGACGGGTATCCTACGAGCAGTACTTC | CASSRRVSYEQYF | - | TRBJ2-7 | TRBV28 | -
TGTGCCAGCAGCCTCTACTCCCGGGGGGCTGGGGAGACCCAGTACTTC | CASSLYSRGAGETQYF | - | TRBJ2-5 | TRBV21-1 | -
TGTGCCAGCAGCCAAGAACCAGTCATGGGCGATGAGCAGTTCTTC | CASSQEPVMGDEQFF | - | TRBJ2-1 | TRBV4-2 | -
TGCAGCGTTGGGGGAGTCGAACATCGCTACAATGAGCAGTTCTTC | CSVGGVEHRYNEQFF | - | TRBJ2-1 | TRBV29-1 | -
TGTGCCAGCTCACCACAGGGAGGTGGAGAAGAGACCCAGTACTTC | CASSPQGGGEETQYF | - | TRBJ2-5 | TRBV18 | -
TGCGCCAGCAGCCAATATGCCGGGACAGGTGTTTTAGAGCAGTACTTC | CASSQYAGTGVLEQYF | TRBD1 | TRBJ2-7 | TRBV4-1 | -
TGTGCCAGCAGTACCCGGCGGGGGGCCTACGAGCAGTACTTC | CASSTRRGAYEQYF | TRBD2 | TRBJ2-7 | TRBV6-2/TRBV6-3 | -
TGTGCCAGCAGCCGGGGACTAGCGGGTACCTACGAGCAGTACTTC | CASSRGLAGTYEQYF | TRBD2 | TRBJ2-7 | TRBV5-4 | -
TGCGCCAGCAGCCAAGAGTCTGCGGCAGGGGCTAACTATGGCTACACCTTC | CASSQESAAGANYGYTF | - | TRBJ1-2 | TRBV4-3 | few
TGTGCCAGCAGCTTACCCGGAGGGTATAGCAATCAGCCCCAGCATTTT | CASSLPGGYSNQPQHF | - | TRBJ1-5 | TRBV7-8 | -
TGTGCCAGCAGCGCCCGGACTAGCACAGATACGCAGTATTTT | CASSARTSTDTQYF | - | TRBJ2-3 | TRBV9 | -
TGTGCCAGCAGCCTCCAGGCGGGATATTATGGCTACACCTTC | CASSLQAGYYGYTF | - | TRBJ1-2 | TRBV3-1/TRBV3-2 | -
TGCGCCAGCAGCCATTCGTTGGGGGGTGGTGATGAGCAGTTCTTC | CASSHSLGGGDEQFF | - | TRBJ2-1 | TRBV4-1 | -
TGTGCCAGCAGTAAAGTCACAAACACCGGGGAGCTGTTTTTT | CASSKVTNTGELFF | - | TRBJ2-2 | TRBV6-4 | -
TGCGCCAGCAGCTTTGGCAGCACAGATACGCAGTATTTT | CASSFGSTDTQYF | - | TRBJ2-3 | TRBV5-1 | -
TGTGCCAGCAGCTTAGTAGGGGGCGGTCAGCCCCAGCATTTT | CASSLVGGGQPQHF | TRBD1 | TRBJ1-5 | TRBV7-8 | once